Presented here are 27 T cell receptor beta chains from one specimen sequenced in a study of CD8 T cells in ankylosing spondylitis. Study outcomes and limitations: A TCR beta motif of eight highly homologous variants appeared characteristic of ankylosing spondylitis blood.

MiXCR, applied by TCRdb to the 5' RACE reads, yields one record per CDR3 protein. The repertoire holds just under 550,000 distinct CDR3 sequences, with roughly 13% as singletons. The antigens for these receptors are not known. The sample consisted of blood, either unsorted or a sorted T cell fraction (not recorded which). All receptors derive from a male donor with ankylosing spondylitis.

This clonotype came up a few times. V gene TRBV6-5 combines with J gene TRBJ1-4; a possible D gene is TRBD1 (5 bases). The V gene lost 2 bases and the J gene lost 10 bases, with 11 bases spanning the gap. Germline V gives CDR1 MNHEY, CDR2 SVGAGI. The CDR3 has 13 amino acids. This chain's CDR3 is CASSYTSGGKLFF. In DNA form, the CDR3 reads TGTGCCAGCAGTTACACCTCTGGGGGAAAACTGTTTTTT.

This clonotype was observed a handful of times. The gene calls are TRBV11-3 and TRBJ2-1; 15 bases agree with TRBD2. The V gene end was trimmed by 5 bases and the J gene end by 9 bases; junction bases not matched to a gene: 5. CDR1 and CDR2 (germline): SGHNT, YENEEA. The CDR3 is made up of 15 amino acids. This CDR3 is CASSPRTSGRVEQFF. The CDR3 bases are TGTGCCAGCAGCCCGCGGACTAGCGGGAGGGTTGAGCAGTTCTTC.

This clonotype showed up just a few times. The V and J genes are TRBV7-9 and TRBJ1-1; D is undetermined. Germline CDR1 is SEHNR and CDR2 is FQNEAQ (reference sequence). CDR3 size: 14 residues. The V gene lost 0 bases and the J gene lost 3 bases, with 8 bases spanning the gap. CDR3 sequence (DNA): TGTGCCAGCAGCTTAGCTTCTCGAGACACTGAAGCTTTCTTT. It translates to CASSLASRDTEAFF.

This clonotype showed up many times. The V gene is TRBV12-3 or TRBV12-4, the J gene TRBJ2-1, with 12 bases identical to TRBD2. V was clipped by 2 bases and J by 2 bases; unmatched bases: 10. CDR3 length equals 19 residues. DNA of the CDR3: TGTGCCAGCAGTTTAACCCCCGGGACTAGCGGGCACCCCTACAATGAGCAGTTCTTC. This gives the protein CASSLTPGTSGHPYNEQFF.

This clonotype has more than one count but fewer than ten. The rearrangement links TRBV20-1 to TRBJ1-5; D gene ambiguous. Germline CDR1 reads DFQATT; CDR2 reads SNEGSKA (reference sequence). The CDR3 runs to 15 residues. The CDR3 nucleotides are TGCAGCACCCCTCATGGGTACGGGAGCAATCAGCCCCAGCATTTT. Its translation is CSTPHGYGSNQPQHF.

J is TRBJ2-1 and V is TRBV10-3, with TRBD1 matching 9 bases. Per germline, CDR1 ENHRY and CDR2 SYGVKD. The CDR3 covers 14 residues. V gave up 10 bases and J gave up 8 bases; unmatched junction bases: 12. The CDR3 DNA follows: TGTGCCACCTGGGGACAGGGTATGAGTGATGAGCAGTTCTTC. It encodes CATWGQGMSDEQFF.

This clonotype was seen a handful of times. The gene calls are TRBV18 and TRBJ1-1; perhaps TRBD1 as D (6 bases). CDR1 and CDR2 from the germline V gene are KGHSH and LQKENI. The ends were cut back, 4 bases at V and 3 bases at J, with 12 bases in the middle. The CDR3 runs to 14 residues. The CDR3 loop is CASSLPDRHTEAFF. As DNA, the CDR3 is TGTGCCAGCTCACTCCCCGACAGGCACACTGAAGCTTTCTTT.

The CDR3 is CASSSSAGVTGELFF. In nucleotides, the CDR3 is TGTGCCAGCAGCTCATCAGCGGGAGTCACCGGGGAGCTGTTTTTT. The V call is TRBV7-9, the J call TRBJ2-2, with 8 nucleotides matching TRBD2. Trimming at V came to 4 bases and at J to 4 bases, leaving 5 bases not matched to a gene. CDR3 length: 15 residues. The germline V gene encodes CDR1 SEHNR and CDR2 FQNEAQ (reference sequence).

The rearrangement uses TRBV6-2 or TRBV6-3 and TRBJ1-2, with a weak D call TRBD1 (6 bases). Germline assignment: CDR1 MNHEY and CDR2 SVGEGT. V was shortened by 6 bases and J by 3 bases, with 14 bases between the two germline ends. The CDR3 runs 14 residues. The CDR3 spells CASRKTGRDYGYTF. CDR3 sequence (DNA): TGTGCCAGCAGAAAAACAGGGCGGGACTATGGCTACACCTTC.

This clonotype occurred many times. The gene calls are TRBV20-1 and TRBJ2-5; 9 nucleotides align to TRBD2. The CDR3 has 14 amino acids. The junction had 8 bases not matched to a gene; V was cut back by 5 bases and J by 4 bases. From germline, CDR1 is DFQATT and CDR2 SNEGSKA (reference sequence). CDR3 region: CSADIAGVRETQYF. CDR3 nucleotide sequence: TGCAGTGCTGACATAGCGGGAGTACGAGAGACCCAGTACTTC.

This clonotype was seen a few times. The chain employs TRBV5-1 and TRBJ2-6; D may match TRBD1 or TRBD2 (5 bases each). Trimming pared 1 base from V and 0 bases from J, leaving 8 bases between. The CDR3 runs 16 residues. The germline V gene encodes CDR1 SGHRS and CDR2 YFSETQ. CDR3 nucleotides: TGCGCCAGCAGCTTGTATGGGGGCTCTGGGGCCAACGTCCTGACTTTC. Translating gives CASSLYGGSGANVLTF. Full variable domain (missing parts from reference TRBV5-1 and TRBJ2-6): KAGVTQTPRYLIKTRGQQVTLSCSPISGHRSVSWYQQTPGQGLQFLFEYFSETQRNKGNFPGRFSGRQFSNSRSEMNVSTLELGDSALYLCASSLYGGSGANVLTFGAGSRLTVL.

The chain combines TRBV10-3 with TRBJ2-5, with 8 bases that match TRBD1. From germline, CDR1 is ENHRY and CDR2 SYGVKD. CDR3 length: 16 residues. V was clipped by 3 bases and J by 3 bases; unmatched bases: 9. CDR3 DNA: TGTGCCATCAGTGATGCGACAGGGGCTGGGGAAGAGACCCAGTACTTC. Residues: CAISDATGAGEETQYF.

This clonotype was seen repeatedly, ten times or more. V usage is TRBV7-9 and J usage is TRBJ2-1; D is possibly TRBD2 (6 bases). Germline V CDR1 and CDR2: SEHNR, FQNEAQ (reference sequence). With 11 bases removed from V and 0 bases from J, the gap between germline ends came to 14 bases. CDR3 size: 14 residues. CDR3 sequence (DNA): TGTGCCGGGCGGGACGGTAGCTCCTACAATGAGCAGTTCTTC. Amino acids: CAGRDGSSYNEQFF.

A word on this clonotype: Its ends do not fully match the called genes, so a read error is possible. The chain recombines TRBV11-2 with TRBJ2-2; 13 positions match TRBD2. Per germline, CDR1 SGHAT and CDR2 FQNNGV. The CDR3 consists of 18 residues. Here the CDR3 DNA reads TGTGCCAGCAGCTTAGATCTACTAGCGGGAGGGGACACCGGGGAGCTGTCTTTT. Its translation: CASSLDLLAGGDTGELSF.

This chain connects TRBV20-1 to TRBJ2-1; D gene uncertain. V shed 4 bases and J shed 7 bases, with 8 bases lying between them. This CDR3 spans 11 amino acids. Germline V gives CDR1 DFQATT, CDR2 SNEGSKA (reference sequence). In DNA, the CDR3 is TGCAGTGCTATACTGTGGAATGAGCAGTTCTTC. As protein: CSAILWNEQFF.

This clonotype was seen only a few times. This rearrangement joins TRBV7-9 to TRBJ2-7; a possible D gene is TRBD2 (6 bases). The CDR3 length is 14 residues. Germline CDR1 reads SEHNR; CDR2 reads FQNEAQ (reference sequence). The V gene lost 5 bases and the J gene lost 1 base, with 12 bases spanning the gap. CDR3 loop: CASSPGVASYEQYV. In DNA form, the CDR3 reads TGTGCCAGCAGCCCGGGAGTAGCGTCCTACGAGCAGTACGTC.

In this sample, this clonotype turned up a few times. The chain links TRBV5-6 to TRBJ1-2; D gene uncertain. The V end was cut by 6 bases, the J end by 4 bases, with 16 bases between. The CDR3 covers 14 residues. The V gene's germline CDR1 is SGHDT and CDR2 YYEEEE. The CDR3 loop reads CASTPGASGYGYTF. CDR3 sequence (DNA): TGTGCCAGCACCCCCGGCGCGTCGGGCTATGGCTACACCTTC. Filled out from reference TRBV5-6 and TRBJ1-2, the complete variable domain reads DAGVTQSPTHLIKTRGQQVTLRCSPKSGHDTVSWYQQALGQGPQFIFQYYEEEERQRGNFPDRFSGHQFPNYSSELNVNALLLGDSALYLCASTPGASGYGYTFGSGTRLTVV.

In its sample, this clonotype was seen many times. This sequence joins TRBV20-1 and TRBJ2-2, with D tentatively TRBD2 (5 bases). Germline V gene sequence: CDR1 DFQATT, CDR2 SNEGSKA (reference sequence). The CDR3 extends over 15 amino acids. The V gene lost 0 bases and the J gene lost 7 bases, with 15 bases spanning the gap. CDR3 sequence: CSARDFQDSSGELFF. As DNA, the CDR3 is TGCAGTGCTAGAGATTTTCAGGACTCCAGCGGGGAGCTGTTTTTT.

This clonotype was picked up a small number of times. The CDR3 sequence: CSVEPGRDTQYF. Written as DNA, the CDR3 is TGCAGCGTTGAACCGGGTAGAGATACGCAGTATTTT. The rearrangement links TRBV29-1 to TRBJ2-3; D remains ambiguous. V lost 2 bases and J lost 5, with 8 bases in between. Germline V lookup: CDR1 SQVTM, CDR2 ANQGSEA. This CDR3 region has 12 residues.

This clonotype occurred a few times. The chain recombines TRBV12-3 or TRBV12-4 with TRBJ1-4; the D gene is possibly TRBD1 (6 bases). This CDR3 spans 15 amino acids. V was trimmed by 0 bases and J by 7 bases, leaving 12 bases between them. The CDR3 DNA reads TGTGCCAGCAGTTTAGCAGGGGGGCTGGGTGAAAAACTGTTTTTT. As protein: CASSLAGGLGEKLFF.

This clonotype was seen once. This CDR3 reads CASSFLDHIKWSYEQYV. As DNA, the CDR3 is TGTGCCAGCAGCTTCCTGGACCATATAAAATGGTCCTACGAGCAGTACGTC. The chain joins TRBV5-6 to TRBJ2-7; D is unresolved. V gave up 2 bases and J gave up 1 base, with 19 bases separating them. The CDR3 is 17 residues long. CDR1 SGHDT and CDR2 YYEEEE come from the germline V gene.

The rearrangement joins TRBV20-1 to TRBJ1-3; D is ambiguous. This CDR3 region has 14 residues. V lost 6 bases, J lost 0 bases, and 12 bases lay in between. CDR1 and CDR2 from the germline V gene are DFQATT and SNEGSKA (reference sequence). CDR3 sequence: CSALDGRSGNTIYF. The DNA of the CDR3 is TGCAGTGCCCTGGACGGGCGCTCTGGAAACACCATATATTTT.

At least ten counts were recorded for this clonotype. This chain uses TRBV14 with TRBJ1-2; D not certain. This CDR3 spans 17 amino acids. V was clipped by 1 base and J by 1 base, with 16 bases between them. Germline V CDR1 and CDR2: SGHDN, FVKESK. The CDR3 DNA reads TGTGCCAGCAGCCAAGGGTGGAACCCAGGCATTAACTATGGCTACACCTTC. As protein: CASSQGWNPGINYGYTF.

The chain joins TRBV11-2 to TRBJ2-7, with 8 bases lining up with TRBD2. Germline lookup yields CDR1 SGHAT and CDR2 FQNNGV. V trimming: 0 bases; J trimming: 0 bases; junction bases outside the gene matches: 10. CDR3 size: 18 residues. CDR3 sequence reads: CASSLDRPGLGSSYEQYV. The CDR3 coding sequence is TGTGCCAGCAGCTTAGACCGACCGGGACTAGGGAGCTCCTACGAGCAGTACGTC.

At least ten counts were recorded for this clonotype. The V call is TRBV12-3 or TRBV12-4, the J call TRBJ2-7; 10 positions agree with TRBD1. This CDR3 has 14 residues. The V segment lost 4 bases and the J segment 6 bases; nucleotides outside the gene matches: 6. In DNA form, the CDR3 reads TGTGCCAGCAGTTCCCGGGACAGGGGTCGCGAGCAGTACTTC. Translated: CASSSRDRGREQYF.

This clonotype was detected a few times. This rearrangement joins TRBV12-3 or TRBV12-4 to TRBJ1-6; 7 positions agree with TRBD1. Unmatched junction bases numbered 8, after V lost 6 bases and J lost 0 bases. The CDR3 contains 17 residues. The DNA of the CDR3 is TGTGCCAGCAGCCGAGAGACAGGGAGCTCCTATAATTCACCCCTCCACTTT. As protein: CASSRETGSSYNSPLHF.

This clonotype was seen only a few times. This sequence joins TRBV9 and TRBJ2-7, with 11 nucleotides matching TRBD1. The CDR3 covers 15 residues. Germline assignment: CDR1 SGDLS and CDR2 YYNGEE. V shed 2 bases, J shed 5 bases, and the junction held 6 bases outside the gene matches. For the CDR3, the DNA is TGTGCCAGCAGCGTTACCGGGACAGGGGGAAACGAGCAGTACTTC. Its protein is CASSVTGTGGNEQYF.